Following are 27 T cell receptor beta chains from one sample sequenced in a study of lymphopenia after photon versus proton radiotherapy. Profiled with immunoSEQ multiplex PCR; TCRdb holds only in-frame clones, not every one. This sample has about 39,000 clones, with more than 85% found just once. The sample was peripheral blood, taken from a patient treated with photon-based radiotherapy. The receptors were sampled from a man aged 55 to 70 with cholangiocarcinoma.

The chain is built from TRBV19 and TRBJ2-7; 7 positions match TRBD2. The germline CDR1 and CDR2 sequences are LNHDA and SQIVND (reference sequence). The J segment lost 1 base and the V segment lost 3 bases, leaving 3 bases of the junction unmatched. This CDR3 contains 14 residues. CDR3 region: CASSIFGRSYEQYF. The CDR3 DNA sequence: TGTGCCAGTAGTATTTTCGGGAGGTCCTACGAGCAGTACTTC.

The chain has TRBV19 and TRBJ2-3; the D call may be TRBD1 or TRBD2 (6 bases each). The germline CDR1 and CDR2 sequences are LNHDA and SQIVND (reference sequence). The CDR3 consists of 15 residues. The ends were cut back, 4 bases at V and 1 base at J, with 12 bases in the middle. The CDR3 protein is CASSTGAFGTDTQYF. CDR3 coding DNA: TGTGCCAGTAGTACGGGGGCCTTCGGCACAGATACGCAGTATTTT.

In DNA, the CDR3 is TGTGCCAGCAGCTTCGGACAGGGGGAGTACACCTTC. Amino acid sequence: CASSFGQGEYTF. The rearrangement links TRBV13 to TRBJ1-2, with 10 nucleotides matching TRBD1. Germline CDR1 is PRHDT and CDR2 is FYEKMQ (reference sequence). The CDR3 spans 12 residues. The junction had 3 bases not matched to a gene; V was cut back by 3 bases and J by 11 bases. The complete variable domain, with remaining parts taken from reference TRBV13 and TRBJ1-2, reads AAGVIQSPRHLIKEKRETATLKCYPIPRHDTVYWYQQGPGQDPQFLISFYEKMQSDKGSIPDRFSAQQFSDYHSELNMSSLELGDSALYFCASSFGQGEYTFGSGTRLTVV.

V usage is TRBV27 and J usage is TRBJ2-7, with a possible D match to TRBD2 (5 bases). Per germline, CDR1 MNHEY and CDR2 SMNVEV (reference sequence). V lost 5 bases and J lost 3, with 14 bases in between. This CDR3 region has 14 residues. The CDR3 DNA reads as TGTGCCAGCAGTGTTGGGAGTCTTGACTACGAGCAGTACTTC. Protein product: CASSVGSLDYEQYF.

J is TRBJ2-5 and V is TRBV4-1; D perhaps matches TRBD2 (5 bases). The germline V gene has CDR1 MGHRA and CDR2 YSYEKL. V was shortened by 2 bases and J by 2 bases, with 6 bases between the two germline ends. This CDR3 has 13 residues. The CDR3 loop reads CASSQQRQETQYF. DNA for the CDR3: TGCGCCAGCAGCCAACAGCGGCAAGAGACCCAGTACTTC.

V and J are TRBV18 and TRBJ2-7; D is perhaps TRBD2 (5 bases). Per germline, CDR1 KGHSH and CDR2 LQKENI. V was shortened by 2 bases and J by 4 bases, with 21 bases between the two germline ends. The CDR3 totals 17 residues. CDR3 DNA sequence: TGTGCCAGCTCACCAAATACGAGAGCCGGGATCCCTTACGAGCAGTACTTC. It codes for CASSPNTRAGIPYEQYF. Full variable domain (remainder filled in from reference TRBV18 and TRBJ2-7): NAGVMQNPRHLVRRRGQEARLRCSPMKGHSHVYWYRQLPEEGLKFMVYLQKENIIDESGMPKERFSAEFPKEGPSILRIQQVVRGDSAAYFCASSPNTRAGIPYEQYFGPGTRLTVT.

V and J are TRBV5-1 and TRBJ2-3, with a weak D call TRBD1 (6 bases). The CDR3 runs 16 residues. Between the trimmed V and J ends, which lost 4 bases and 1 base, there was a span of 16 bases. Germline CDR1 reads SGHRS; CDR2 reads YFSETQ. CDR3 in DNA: TGCGCCAGCAGCCCGGACCCAGGGGTGGGCACAGATACGCAGTATTTT. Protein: CASSPDPGVGTDTQYF.

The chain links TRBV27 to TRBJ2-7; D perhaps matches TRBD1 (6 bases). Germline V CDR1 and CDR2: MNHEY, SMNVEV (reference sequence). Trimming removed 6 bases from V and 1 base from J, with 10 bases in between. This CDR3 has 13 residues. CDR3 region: CASSRTVSYEQYF. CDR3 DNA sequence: TGTGCCAGCAGCCGGACAGTTTCCTACGAGCAGTACTTC.

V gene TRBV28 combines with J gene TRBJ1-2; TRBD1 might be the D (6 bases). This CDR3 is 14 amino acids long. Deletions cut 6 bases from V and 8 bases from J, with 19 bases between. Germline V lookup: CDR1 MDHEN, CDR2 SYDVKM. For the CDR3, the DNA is TGTGCCAGCAGCCCGACAGGCTCCCTCGGGGGCTACACCTTC. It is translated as CASSPTGSLGGYTF.

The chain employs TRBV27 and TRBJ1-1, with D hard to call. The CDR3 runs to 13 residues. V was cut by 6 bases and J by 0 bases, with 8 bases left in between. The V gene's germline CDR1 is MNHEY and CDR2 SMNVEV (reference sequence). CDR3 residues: CASRATVNTEAFF. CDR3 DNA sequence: TGTGCCAGCAGAGCCACGGTGAACACTGAAGCTTTCTTT.

CDR3 loop: CASSQPGEPTDHEQYF. For the CDR3, the DNA is TGTGCCAGTAGTCAACCAGGGGAGCCTACAGACCACGAGCAGTACTTC. The gene calls are TRBV19 and TRBJ2-7, with D maybe TRBD1 (6 bases). The CDR3 runs 16 residues. Germline loops: CDR1 LNHDA, CDR2 SQIVND (reference sequence). V lost 5 bases and J 5 bases, leaving 22 bases between the germline ends.

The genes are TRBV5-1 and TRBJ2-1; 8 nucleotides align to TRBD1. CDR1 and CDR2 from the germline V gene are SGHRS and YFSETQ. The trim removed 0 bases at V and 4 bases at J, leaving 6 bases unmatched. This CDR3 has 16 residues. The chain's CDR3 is CASSLDRGDFYNEQFF. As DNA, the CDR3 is TGCGCCAGCAGCTTGGACAGGGGGGATTTTTACAATGAGCAGTTCTTC.

For the CDR3, the DNA is TGCAGCGTAGTGGGACTAGTTGGGCTCTACAATGAGCAGTTCTTC. Translated: CSVVGLVGLYNEQFF. The V call is TRBV29-1, the J call TRBJ2-1, with 8 bases that match TRBD2. CDR1 is SQVTM and CDR2 is ANQGSEA in the germline V gene. The CDR3 contains 15 residues. Germline trimming cut 6 bases from V and 3 bases from J; bases unmatched to any gene: 10.

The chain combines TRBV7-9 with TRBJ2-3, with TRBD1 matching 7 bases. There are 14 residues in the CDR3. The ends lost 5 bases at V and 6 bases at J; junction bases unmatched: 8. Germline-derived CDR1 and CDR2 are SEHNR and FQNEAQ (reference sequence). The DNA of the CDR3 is TGTGCCAGCAGCGCAGGACAGGTGCTGGATACGCAGTATTTT. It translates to CASSAGQVLDTQYF.

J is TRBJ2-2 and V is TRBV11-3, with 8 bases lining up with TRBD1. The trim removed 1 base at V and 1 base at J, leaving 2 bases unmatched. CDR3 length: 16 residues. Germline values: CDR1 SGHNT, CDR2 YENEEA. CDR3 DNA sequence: TGTGCCAGCAGCTTAGGACAGGGGAAGAACACCGGGGAGCTGTTTTTT. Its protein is CASSLGQGKNTGELFF. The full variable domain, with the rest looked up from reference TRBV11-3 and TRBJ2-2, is EAGVVQSPRYKIIEKKQPVAFWCNPISGHNTLYWYLQNLGQGPELLIRYENEEAVDDSQLPKDRFSAERLKGVDSTLKIQPAELGDSAVYLCASSLGQGKNTGELFFGEGSRLTVL.

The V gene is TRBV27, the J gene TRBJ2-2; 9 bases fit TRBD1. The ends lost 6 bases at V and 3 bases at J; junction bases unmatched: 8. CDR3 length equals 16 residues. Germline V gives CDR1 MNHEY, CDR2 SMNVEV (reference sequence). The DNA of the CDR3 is TGTGCCAGCAGCCCGGGACAGGGAGTTTACACCGGGGAGCTGTTTTTT. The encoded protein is CASSPGQGVYTGELFF.

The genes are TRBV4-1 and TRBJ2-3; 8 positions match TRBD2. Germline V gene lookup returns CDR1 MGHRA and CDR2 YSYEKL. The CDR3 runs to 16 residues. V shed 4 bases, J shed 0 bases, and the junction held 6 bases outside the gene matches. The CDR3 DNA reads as TGCGCCAGCAGCCCTTTTAGCGGGGTTAGCACAGATACGCAGTATTTT. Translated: CASSPFSGVSTDTQYF.

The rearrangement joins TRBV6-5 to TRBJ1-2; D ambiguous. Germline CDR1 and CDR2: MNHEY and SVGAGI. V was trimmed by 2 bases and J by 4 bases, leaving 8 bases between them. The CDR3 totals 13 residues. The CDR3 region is CASSYRISYGYTF. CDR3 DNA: TGTGCCAGCAGTTACCGCATAAGCTATGGCTACACCTTC.

In DNA, the CDR3 is TGTGCCAGTAGTGGGGGAGGGACAGATACGCAGTATTTT. Translated, it gives CASSGGGTDTQYF. The rearrangement links TRBV19 to TRBJ2-3, with 7 bases fitting TRBD2. This CDR3 has 13 residues. The V gene end was trimmed by 5 bases and the J gene end by 3 bases; junction bases not matched to a gene: 2. Germline CDR1 reads LNHDA; CDR2 reads SQIVND (reference sequence).

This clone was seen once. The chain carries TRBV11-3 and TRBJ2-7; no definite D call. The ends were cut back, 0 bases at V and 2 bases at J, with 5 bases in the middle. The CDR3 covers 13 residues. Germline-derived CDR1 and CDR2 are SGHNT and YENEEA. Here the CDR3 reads CASSLDSTYEQYF. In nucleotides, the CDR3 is TGTGCCAGCAGCTTAGACAGTACCTACGAGCAGTACTTC.

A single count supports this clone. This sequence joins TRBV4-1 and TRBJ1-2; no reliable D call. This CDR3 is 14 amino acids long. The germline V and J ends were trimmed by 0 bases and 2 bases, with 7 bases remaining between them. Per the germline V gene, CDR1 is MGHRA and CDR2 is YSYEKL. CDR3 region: CASSQDQVNYGYTF. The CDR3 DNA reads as TGCGCCAGCAGCCAAGACCAAGTAAACTATGGCTACACCTTC.

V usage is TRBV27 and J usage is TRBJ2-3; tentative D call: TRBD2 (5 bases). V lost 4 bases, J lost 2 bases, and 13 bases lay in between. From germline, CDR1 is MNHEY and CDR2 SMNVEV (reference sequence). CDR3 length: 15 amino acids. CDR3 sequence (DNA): TGTGCCAGCAGTTCCCAGCCGGGATACACAGATACGCAGTATTTT. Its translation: CASSSQPGYTDTQYF.

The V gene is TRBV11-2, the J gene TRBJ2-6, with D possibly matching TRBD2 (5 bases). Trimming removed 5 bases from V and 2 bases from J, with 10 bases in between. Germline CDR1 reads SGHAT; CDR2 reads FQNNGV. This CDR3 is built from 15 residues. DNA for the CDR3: TGTGCCAGCAGCCCCACCGGGACTGGGGCCAACGTCCTGACTTTC. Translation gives CASSPTGTGANVLTF.

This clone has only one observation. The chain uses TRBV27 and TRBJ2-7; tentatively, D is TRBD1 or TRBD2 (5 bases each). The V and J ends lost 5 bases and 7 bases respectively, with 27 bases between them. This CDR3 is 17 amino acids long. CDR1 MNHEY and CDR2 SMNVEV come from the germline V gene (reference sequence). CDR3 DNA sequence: TGTGCCAGCAGTCCACGAGGGGTGGGTCAACAGTTCACTGAGCAGTACTTC. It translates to CASSPRGVGQQFTEQYF.

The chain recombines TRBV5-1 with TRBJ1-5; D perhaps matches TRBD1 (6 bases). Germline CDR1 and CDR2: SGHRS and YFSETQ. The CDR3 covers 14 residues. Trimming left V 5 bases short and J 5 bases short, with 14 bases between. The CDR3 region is CASSGGAGDQPQHF. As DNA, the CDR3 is TGCGCCAGCAGTGGCGGGGCAGGGGATCAGCCCCAGCATTTT.

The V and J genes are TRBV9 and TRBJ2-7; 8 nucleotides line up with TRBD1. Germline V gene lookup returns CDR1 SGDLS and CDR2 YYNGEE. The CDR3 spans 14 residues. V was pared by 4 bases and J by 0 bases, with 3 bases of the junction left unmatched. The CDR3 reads CASSFGQGSYEQYF. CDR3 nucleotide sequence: TGTGCCAGCAGCTTTGGACAGGGCTCCTACGAGCAGTACTTC.

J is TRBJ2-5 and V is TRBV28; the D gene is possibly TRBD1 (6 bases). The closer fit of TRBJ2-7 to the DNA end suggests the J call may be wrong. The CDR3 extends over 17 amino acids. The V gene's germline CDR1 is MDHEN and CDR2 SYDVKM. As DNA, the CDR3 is TGTGCCAGCAGTCTATCCCTCAACAGGGAAAGCTCCTACGAGCAGTACTTC. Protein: CASSLSLNRESSYEQYF.